This T cell receptor beta chain was obtained from a study of CD8 T cells in ankylosing spondylitis. V was trimmed by 3 bases and J by 4 bases, leaving 13 bases between them. Looked up from germline, CDR1 is DFQATT and CDR2 is SNEGSKA (reference sequence). This CDR3 has 14 amino acids. Notes on the study in general: Relatively rare in peripheral blood, disease-linked clones were also CD8+. It was reported that disease-linked clones were significantly enriched in matched ankylosing spondylitis synovial fluid.

TCRdb independently ran MiXCR on the 5' RACE reads; one entry per CDR3 protein. The table shows 150,000 to 200,000 distinct CDR3 sequences, with approximately 13% occurring only once. Worth noting for this clonotype: Its antigen is as yet unknown.

This chain uses TRBV20-1 with TRBJ1-5, with a weak D call TRBD1 (5 bases). The sequenced sample was blood, either unsorted or a sorted T cell fraction (not recorded which). This sequence originates from a female donor with ankylosing spondylitis or in good health (not recorded which). This CDR3 is CSASRGPGNQPQHF. The CDR3 nucleotides read TGCAGTGCTAGCCGGGGCCCCGGGAATCAGCCCCAGCATTTT.